The following is a T cell receptor (beta chain) sequence with its context. Its specificity is not known. These data belong to a study of CD4+ T cells in melanoma. General study findings and limits: In melanoma, neoantigen-specific CD4+ T cells reportedly differed in differentiation state. A reported correlation linked neoantigen-specific CD4+ T cells to CD8+, macrophage and B cell function.

Assay used: immunoSEQ multiplex PCR; TCRdb lists only in-frame clones, some missing. There are several thousand clones in the sample; 55% to 80% occur only once, and about 25% lies in the top ten. This TCR was recovered from a human donor with melanoma. Material: cells from a culture (not recorded whether cultured in vitro).

CDR3 bases: TGTGCCAGCAGCGGATACACAGGGGCGGCCGGGGAGCTGTTTTTT. This codes for CASSGYTGAAGELFF. This chain connects TRBV7-3 to TRBJ2-2; TRBD1 agrees at 7 bases. The V gene end was trimmed by 5 bases and the J gene end by 6 bases; junction bases not matched to a gene: 9. The germline gives CDR1 SGHTA, CDR2 FQGTGA. The CDR3 is made up of 15 amino acids.